The present entry profiles one TCR beta chain with its context. TCRdb independently ran MiXCR on the 5' RACE reads; one entry per CDR3 protein. The sample holds approximately 41,000 distinct CDR3 sequences, about 10% seen once. The source of the sample is a study of spatial heterogeneity in lung cancer. Across the study: Untreated early-stage non-small cell lung cancer patients, 65 to 90 in total, were the donors. The authors sequenced available follow-up PBMC samples, taken a median of roughly 26 months after resection. Raw reads contained each unique TCR and UMI combination more than ten times on average.

Time point denoted: blood at routine non-recurrence follow-up after resection. Material for sequencing was whole RNA from tumor, nontumor lung or frozen PBMC, left unsorted. This receptor was taken from a female donor with early-stage non-small cell lung cancer. Sample: PBMCs, taken at follow-up.

CDR3 DNA: TGTGCCAGCAGCTTGCTGGCTGCGGTACGGCAAGAGACCCAGTACTTC. This encodes CASSLLAAVRQETQYF. J is TRBJ2-5 and V is TRBV5-6; D gene ambiguous. Germline values: CDR1 SGHDT, CDR2 YYEEEE. The V end lost 1 base, the J end lost 2 bases, and 15 bases lay between the germline ends. The length of the CDR3 is 16 residues. Full variable domain (rest looked up from reference TRBV5-6 and TRBJ2-5): DAGVTQSPTHLIKTRGQQVTLRCSPKSGHDTVSWYQQALGQGPQFIFQYYEEEERQRGNFPDRFSGHQFPNYSSELNVNALLLGDSALYLCASSLLAAVRQETQYFGPGTRLLVL.